The 4 T cell receptor beta chains below all came from one sample that was sequenced in a study of STAT5B mutations in CD4+ large granular lymphocyte leukemia. This table comes from immunoSEQ multiplex PCR, and its TCRdb copy is limited to in-frame clones, with some not included. The table records about 32,000 clones, nearly 80% of them present only once. The sample comprised CD4+ T cells from blood buffy coats. The source is a human donor in good health.

The chain has TRBV4-3 and TRBJ1-1; no reliable D call. The CDR3 loop spans 15 amino acids. In germline, CDR1 is LGHNA, CDR2 YSLEER. V was clipped by 1 base and J by 6 bases, with 15 bases between them. The CDR3 DNA sequence: TGCGCCAGCAGCCAAGTCATAGGAAGGCCTGCTGAAGCTTTCTTT. Encoded protein: CASSQVIGRPAEAFF.

This chain links TRBV5-8 with TRBJ2-7, with 8 positions matching TRBD2. The CDR3 is made up of 15 amino acids. CDR1 is SGHTS and CDR2 is YDEGEE in the germline V gene. The ends lost 1 base at V and 0 bases at J; junction bases unmatched: 3. The CDR3 here is CASSLRLASSYEQYF. CDR3 nucleotides: TGTGCCAGCAGCTTGCGACTAGCGAGCTCCTACGAGCAGTACTTC.

This clone occurred a few times. This chain links TRBV10-3 with TRBJ1-6, with D unresolved. In germline, CDR1 is ENHRY, CDR2 SYGVKD. V lost 0 bases, J lost 6 bases, and 9 bases lay in between. CDR3 length: 15 residues. CDR3 bases: TGTGCCATCAGTGAGTCGAATGGCGTTAATTCACCCCTCCACTTT. This encodes CAISESNGVNSPLHF.

The chain carries TRBV7-9 and TRBJ2-2; 10 nucleotides line up with TRBD1. Germline V gives CDR1 SEHNR, CDR2 FQNEAQ (reference sequence). With 5 bases clipped from V and 6 bases from J, the junction kept 6 bases outside the gene matches. The CDR3 runs 15 residues. CDR3 sequence (DNA): TGTGCCAGCAGCCGGGGACAGGGGTCCGCCGGGGAGCTGTTTTTT. Its protein is CASSRGQGSAGELFF.